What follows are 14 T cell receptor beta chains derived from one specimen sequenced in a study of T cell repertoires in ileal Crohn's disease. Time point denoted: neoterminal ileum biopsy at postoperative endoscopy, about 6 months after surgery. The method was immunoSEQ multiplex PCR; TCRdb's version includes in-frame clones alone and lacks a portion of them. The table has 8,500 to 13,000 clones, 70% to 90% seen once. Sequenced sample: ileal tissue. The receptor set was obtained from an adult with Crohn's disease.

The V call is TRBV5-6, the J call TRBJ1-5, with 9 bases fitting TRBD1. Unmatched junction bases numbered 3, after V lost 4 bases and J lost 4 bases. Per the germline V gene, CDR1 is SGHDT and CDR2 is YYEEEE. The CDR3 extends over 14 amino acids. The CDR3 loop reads CASSPGQGNQPQHF. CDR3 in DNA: TGTGCCAGCAGCCCCGGACAGGGGAATCAGCCCCAGCATTTT.

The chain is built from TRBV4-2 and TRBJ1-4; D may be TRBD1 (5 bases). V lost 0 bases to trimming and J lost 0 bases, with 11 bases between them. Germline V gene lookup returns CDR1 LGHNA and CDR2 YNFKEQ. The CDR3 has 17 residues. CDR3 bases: TGTGCCAGCAGCCAAGACACAGGCGGAGCAACTAATGAAAAACTGTTTTTT. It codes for CASSQDTGGATNEKLFF.

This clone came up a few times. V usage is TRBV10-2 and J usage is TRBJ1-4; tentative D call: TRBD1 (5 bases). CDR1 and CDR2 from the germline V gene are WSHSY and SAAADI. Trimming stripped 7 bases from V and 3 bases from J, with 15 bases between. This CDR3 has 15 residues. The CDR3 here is CASKGLTSPNEKLFF. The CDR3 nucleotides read TGCGCCAGCAAGGGACTGACCAGCCCTAATGAAAAACTGTTTTTT.

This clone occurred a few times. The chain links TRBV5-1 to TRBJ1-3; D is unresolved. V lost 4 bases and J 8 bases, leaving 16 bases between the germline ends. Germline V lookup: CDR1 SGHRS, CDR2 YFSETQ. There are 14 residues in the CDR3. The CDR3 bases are TGCGCCAGCAGCCAAATTCCCACCGCGGACACCATATATTTT. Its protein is CASSQIPTADTIYF.

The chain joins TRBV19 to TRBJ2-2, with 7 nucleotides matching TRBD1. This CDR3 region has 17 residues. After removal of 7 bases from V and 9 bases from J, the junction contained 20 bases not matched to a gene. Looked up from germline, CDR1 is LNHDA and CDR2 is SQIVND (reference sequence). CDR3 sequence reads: CASNPPGVGTVTRELFF. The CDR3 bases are TGTGCCAGTAATCCTCCCGGGGTGGGGACAGTGACTAGGGAGCTGTTTTTT.

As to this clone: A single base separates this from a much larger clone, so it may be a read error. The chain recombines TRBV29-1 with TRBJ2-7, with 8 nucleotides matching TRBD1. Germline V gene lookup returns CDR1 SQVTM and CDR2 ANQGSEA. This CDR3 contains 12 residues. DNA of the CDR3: TGCAGCGGAGGACAGGGTGGCGGCGAGCTGTACTTC. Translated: CSGGQGGGELYF.

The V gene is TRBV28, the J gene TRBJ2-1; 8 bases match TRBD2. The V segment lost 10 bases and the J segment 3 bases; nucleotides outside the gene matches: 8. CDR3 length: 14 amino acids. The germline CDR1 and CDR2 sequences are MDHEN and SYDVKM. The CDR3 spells CATQPSGFYNEQFF. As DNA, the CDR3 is TGTGCCACCCAACCTAGCGGGTTCTACAATGAGCAGTTCTTC.

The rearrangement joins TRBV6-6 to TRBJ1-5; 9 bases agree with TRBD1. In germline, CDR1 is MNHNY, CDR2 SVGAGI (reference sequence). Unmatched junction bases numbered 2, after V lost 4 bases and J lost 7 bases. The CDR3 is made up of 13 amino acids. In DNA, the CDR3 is TGTGCCAGCAGTTGGACAGGGGAGCAGCCCCAGCATTTT. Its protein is CASSWTGEQPQHF.

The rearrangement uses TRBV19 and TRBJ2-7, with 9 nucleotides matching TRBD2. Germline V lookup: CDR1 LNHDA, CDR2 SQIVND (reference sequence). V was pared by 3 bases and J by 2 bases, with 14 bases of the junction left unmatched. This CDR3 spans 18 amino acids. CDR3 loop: CASSIDYATSGITYEQYF. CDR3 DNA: TGTGCCAGTAGTATCGATTATGCGACTAGCGGAATAACCTACGAGCAGTACTTC.

Here the CDR3 reads CAWSKDRVSAGANVLTF. DNA for the CDR3: TGTGCCTGGAGTAAAGACAGGGTTTCGGCTGGGGCCAACGTCCTGACTTTC. This chain joins TRBV30 and TRBJ2-6, with 7 bases lining up with TRBD1. Germline loops: CDR1 GTSNPN, CDR2 SVGIG (reference sequence). This CDR3 is 17 amino acids long. The J segment lost 2 bases and the V segment lost 2 bases, leaving 9 bases of the junction unmatched.

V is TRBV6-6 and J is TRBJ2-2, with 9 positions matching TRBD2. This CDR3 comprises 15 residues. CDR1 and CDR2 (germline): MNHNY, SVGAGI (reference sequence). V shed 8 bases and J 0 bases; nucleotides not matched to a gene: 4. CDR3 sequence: CASRASGTNTGELFF. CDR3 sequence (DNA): TGTGCCAGCCGAGCTAGCGGGACGAACACCGGGGAGCTGTTTTTT.

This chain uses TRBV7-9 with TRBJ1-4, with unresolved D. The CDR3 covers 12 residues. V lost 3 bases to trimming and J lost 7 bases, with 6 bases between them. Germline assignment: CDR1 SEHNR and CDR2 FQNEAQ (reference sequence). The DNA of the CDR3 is TGTGCCAGCAGCTTGAGGGCTGAAAAACTGTTTTTT. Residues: CASSLRAEKLFF.

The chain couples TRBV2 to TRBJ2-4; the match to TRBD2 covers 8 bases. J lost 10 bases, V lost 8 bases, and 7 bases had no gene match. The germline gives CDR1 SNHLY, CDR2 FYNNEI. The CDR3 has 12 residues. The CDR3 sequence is CASSQREWIQYF. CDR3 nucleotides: TGTGCCAGCTCTCAGCGGGAGTGGATTCAGTACTTC.

CDR3 protein: CASSWGQGRWEPQHF. CDR3 sequence (DNA): TGTGCCAGCAGTTGGGGACAGGGTAGATGGGAGCCCCAGCATTTT. The gene calls are TRBV28 and TRBJ1-5; 9 bases line up with TRBD1. CDR1 is MDHEN and CDR2 is SYDVKM in the germline V gene. V shed 4 bases, J shed 8 bases, and the junction held 9 bases outside the gene matches. This CDR3 is 15 amino acids long. The whole variable domain, remainder taken from reference TRBV28 and TRBJ1-5, is DVKVTQSSRYLVKRTGEKVFLECVQDMDHENMFWYRQDPGLGLRLIYFSYDVKMKEKGDIPEGYSVSREKKERFSLILESASTNQTSMYLCASSWGQGRWEPQHFGDGTRLSIL.